The clone carrying this T cell receptor (beta chain) has only a few counts. What it binds is unknown. TCRdb re-called the reads with MiXCR, one entry per CDR3 protein. Of roughly 990,000 distinct CDR3 sequences listed, approximately 30% are singletons. The data were taken from a study of T cell repertoires in cytomegalovirus infection. In the study overall: CMV infection together with matching HLA type was indicated by public TCR beta signatures.

Study observations and caveats: Using cumulative public TCR beta family frequency, the authors identified those who carried CMV together with the relevant HLA.

The CDR3 runs to 17 residues. Germline CDR1 SEHNR, CDR2 FQNEAQ (reference sequence). V lost 3 bases, J lost 4 bases, and 21 bases lay in between. The receptor's source is a human donor in good health (CMV status not recorded). Some clones in this sample may be carry-over from other donors' samples. The genes are TRBV7-9 and TRBJ1-1; D remains unclear. Sequenced material: cultured CD8+ T cells from PBMCs, taken from culture after CMV antigen stimulation. The CDR3 is CASSFDGVPGLSTEAFF. As DNA, the CDR3 is TGTGCCAGCAGCTTCGACGGGGTCCCCGGGTTGAGCACTGAAGCTTTCTTT.